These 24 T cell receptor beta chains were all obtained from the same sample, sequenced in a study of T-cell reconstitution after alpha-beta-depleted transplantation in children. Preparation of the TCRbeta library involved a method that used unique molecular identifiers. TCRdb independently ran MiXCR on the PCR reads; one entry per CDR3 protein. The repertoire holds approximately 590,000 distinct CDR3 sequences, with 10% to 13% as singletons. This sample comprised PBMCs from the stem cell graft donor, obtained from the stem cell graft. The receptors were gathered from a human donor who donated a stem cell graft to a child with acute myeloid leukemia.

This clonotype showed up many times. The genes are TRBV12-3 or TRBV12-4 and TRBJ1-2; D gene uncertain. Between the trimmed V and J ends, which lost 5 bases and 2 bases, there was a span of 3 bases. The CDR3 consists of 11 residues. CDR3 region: CASSPNYGYTF. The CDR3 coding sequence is TGTGCCAGCAGTCCCAACTATGGCTACACCTTC.

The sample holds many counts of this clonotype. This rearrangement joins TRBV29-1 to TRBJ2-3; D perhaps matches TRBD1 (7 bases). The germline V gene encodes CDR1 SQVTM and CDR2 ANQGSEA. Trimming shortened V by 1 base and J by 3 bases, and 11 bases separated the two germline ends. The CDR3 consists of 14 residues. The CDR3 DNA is TGCAGCGTTGAAGGTGCAGGGGGGACAGATACGCAGTATTTT. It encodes CSVEGAGGTDTQYF.

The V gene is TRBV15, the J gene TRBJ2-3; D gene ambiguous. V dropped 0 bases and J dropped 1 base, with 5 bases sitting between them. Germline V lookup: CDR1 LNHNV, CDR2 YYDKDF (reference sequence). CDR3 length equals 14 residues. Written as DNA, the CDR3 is TGTGCCACCAGCAGAGAAGATGGCACAGATACGCAGTATTTT. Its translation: CATSREDGTDTQYF.

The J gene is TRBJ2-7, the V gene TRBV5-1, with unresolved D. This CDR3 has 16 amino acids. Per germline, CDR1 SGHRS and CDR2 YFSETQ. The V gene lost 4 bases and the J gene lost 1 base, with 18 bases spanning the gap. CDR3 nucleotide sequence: TGCGCCAGCAGCCAAACTAACCCGTCCTCATCCTACGAGCAGTACTTC. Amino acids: CASSQTNPSSSYEQYF.

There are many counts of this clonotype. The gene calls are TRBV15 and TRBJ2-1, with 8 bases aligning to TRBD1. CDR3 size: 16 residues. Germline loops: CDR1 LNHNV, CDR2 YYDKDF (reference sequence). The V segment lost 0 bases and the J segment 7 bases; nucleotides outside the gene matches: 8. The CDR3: CATSRDTGGSANEQFF. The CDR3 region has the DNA TGTGCCACCAGCAGAGATACAGGGGGGTCGGCGAATGAGCAGTTCTTC. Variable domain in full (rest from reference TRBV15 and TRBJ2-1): DAMVIQNPRYQVTQFGKPVTLSCSQTLNHNVMYWYQQKSSQAPKLLFHYYDKDFNNEADTPDNFQSRRPNTSFCFLDIRSPGLGDTAMYLCATSRDTGGSANEQFFGPGTRLTVL.

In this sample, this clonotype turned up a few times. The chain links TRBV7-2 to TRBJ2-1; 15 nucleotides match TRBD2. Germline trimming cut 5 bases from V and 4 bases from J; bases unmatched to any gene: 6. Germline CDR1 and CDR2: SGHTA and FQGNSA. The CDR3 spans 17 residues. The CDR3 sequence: CASSPGLAGGRYNEQFF. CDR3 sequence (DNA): TGTGCCAGCAGCCCAGGACTAGCGGGAGGGAGGTACAATGAGCAGTTCTTC.

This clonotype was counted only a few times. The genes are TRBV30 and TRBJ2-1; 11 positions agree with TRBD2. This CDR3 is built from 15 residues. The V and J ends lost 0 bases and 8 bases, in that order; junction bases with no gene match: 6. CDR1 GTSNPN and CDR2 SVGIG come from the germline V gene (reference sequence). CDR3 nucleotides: TGTGCCTGGAGTGTGTCCCTAGCGGGAGGTGATGAGCAGTTCTTC. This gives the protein CAWSVSLAGGDEQFF.

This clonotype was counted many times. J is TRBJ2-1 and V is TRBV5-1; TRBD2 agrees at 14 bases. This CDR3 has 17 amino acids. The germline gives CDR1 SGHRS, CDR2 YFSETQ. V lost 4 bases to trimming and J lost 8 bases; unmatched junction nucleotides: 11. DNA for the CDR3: TGCGCCAGCAGCCCGACCTGGACTAGCGGGAGGCCTTATGAGCAGTTCTTC. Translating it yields CASSPTWTSGRPYEQFF.

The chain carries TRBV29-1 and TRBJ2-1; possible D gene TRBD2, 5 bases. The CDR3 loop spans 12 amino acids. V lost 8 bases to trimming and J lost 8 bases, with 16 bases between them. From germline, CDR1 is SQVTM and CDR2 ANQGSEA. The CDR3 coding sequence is TGCAGCTACCACCGTGAGAGGGATGAGCAGTTCTTC. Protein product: CSYHRERDEQFF.

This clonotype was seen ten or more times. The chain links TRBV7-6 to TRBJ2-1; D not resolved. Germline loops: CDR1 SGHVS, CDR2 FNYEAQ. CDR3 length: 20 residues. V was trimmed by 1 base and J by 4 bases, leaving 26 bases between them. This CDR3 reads CASSLEQKVVVGNLYNEQFF. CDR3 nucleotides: TGTGCCAGCAGCTTAGAGCAGAAAGTGGTCGTGGGGAACTTGTACAATGAGCAGTTCTTC.

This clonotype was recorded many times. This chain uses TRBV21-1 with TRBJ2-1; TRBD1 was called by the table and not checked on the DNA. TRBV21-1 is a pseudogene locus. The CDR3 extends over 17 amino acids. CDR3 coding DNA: TGTGCCAGCAGCAAAGAGGGGGGGAGACTCCCTCACAATGAGCAGTTCTTC. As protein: CASSKEGGRLPHNEQFF.

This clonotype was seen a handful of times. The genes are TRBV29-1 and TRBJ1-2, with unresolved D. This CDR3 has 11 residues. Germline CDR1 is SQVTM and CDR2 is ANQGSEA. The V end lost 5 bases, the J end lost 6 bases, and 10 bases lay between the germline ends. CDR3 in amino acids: CSVIGQDGYTF. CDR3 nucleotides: TGCAGCGTTATCGGCCAGGATGGCTACACCTTC.

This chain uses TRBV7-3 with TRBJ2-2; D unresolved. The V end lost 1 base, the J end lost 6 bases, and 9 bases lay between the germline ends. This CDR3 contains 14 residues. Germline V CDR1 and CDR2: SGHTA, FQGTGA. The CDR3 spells CASSLISGSGELFF. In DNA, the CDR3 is TGTGCCAGCAGCTTAATATCAGGTTCCGGGGAGCTGTTTTTT. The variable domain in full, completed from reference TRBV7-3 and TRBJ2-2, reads GAGVSQTPSNKVTEKGKYVELRCDPISGHTALYWYRQSLGQGPEFLIYFQGTGAADDSGLPNDRFFAVRPEGSVSTLKIQRTERGDSAVYLCASSLISGSGELFFGEGSRLTVL.

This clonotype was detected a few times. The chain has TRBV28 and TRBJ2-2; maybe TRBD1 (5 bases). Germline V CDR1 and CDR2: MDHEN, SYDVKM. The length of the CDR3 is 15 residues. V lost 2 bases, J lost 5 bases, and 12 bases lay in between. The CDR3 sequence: CASSLPRVRTGELFF. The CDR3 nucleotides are TGTGCCAGCAGTTTACCCAGGGTTCGAACCGGGGAGCTGTTTTTT. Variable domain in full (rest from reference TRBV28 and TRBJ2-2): DVKVTQSSRYLVKRTGEKVFLECVQDMDHENMFWYRQDPGLGLRLIYFSYDVKMKEKGDIPEGYSVSREKKERFSLILESASTNQTSMYLCASSLPRVRTGELFFGEGSRLTVL.

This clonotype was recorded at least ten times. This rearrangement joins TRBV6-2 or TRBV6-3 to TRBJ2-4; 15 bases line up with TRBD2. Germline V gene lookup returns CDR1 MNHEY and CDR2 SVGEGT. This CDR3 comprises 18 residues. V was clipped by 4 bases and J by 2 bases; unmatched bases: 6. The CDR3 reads CASSWTSGRALTKNIQYF. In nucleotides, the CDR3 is TGTGCCAGCAGTTGGACTAGCGGGAGGGCCTTAACCAAAAACATTCAGTACTTC.

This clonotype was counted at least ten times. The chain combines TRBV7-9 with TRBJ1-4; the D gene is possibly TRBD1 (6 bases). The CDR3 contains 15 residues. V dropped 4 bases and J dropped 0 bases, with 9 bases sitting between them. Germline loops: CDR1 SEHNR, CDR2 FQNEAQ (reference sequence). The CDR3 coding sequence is TGTGCCAGCAGCTGGGGACACTCAACTAATGAAAAACTGTTTTTT. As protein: CASSWGHSTNEKLFF.

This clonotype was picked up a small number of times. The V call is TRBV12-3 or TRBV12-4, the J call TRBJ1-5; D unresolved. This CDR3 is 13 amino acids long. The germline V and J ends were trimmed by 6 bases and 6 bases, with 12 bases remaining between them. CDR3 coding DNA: TGTGCCAGCAGCCACAATGAGGCTCAGCCCCAGCATTTT. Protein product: CASSHNEAQPQHF.

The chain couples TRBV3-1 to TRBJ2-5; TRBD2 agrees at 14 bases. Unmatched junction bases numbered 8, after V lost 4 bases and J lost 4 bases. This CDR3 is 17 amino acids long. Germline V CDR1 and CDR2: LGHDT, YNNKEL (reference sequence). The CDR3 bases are TGTGCCAGCAGCCCGGGGACTAGCGGGAGCTTAGGAGAGACCCAGTACTTC. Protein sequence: CASSPGTSGSLGETQYF.

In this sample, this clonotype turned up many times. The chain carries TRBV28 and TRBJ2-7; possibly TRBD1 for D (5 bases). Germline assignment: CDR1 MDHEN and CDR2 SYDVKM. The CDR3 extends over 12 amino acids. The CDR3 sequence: CASSGQLHEQYF. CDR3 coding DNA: TGTGCATCCTCAGGGCAGCTCCACGAGCAGTACTTC. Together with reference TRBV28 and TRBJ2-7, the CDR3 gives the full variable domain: DVKVTQSSRYLVKRTGEKVFLECVQDMDHENMFWYRQDPGLGLRLIYFSYDVKMKEKGDIPEGYSVSREKKERFSLILESASTNQTSMYLCASSGQLHEQYFGPGTRLTVT.

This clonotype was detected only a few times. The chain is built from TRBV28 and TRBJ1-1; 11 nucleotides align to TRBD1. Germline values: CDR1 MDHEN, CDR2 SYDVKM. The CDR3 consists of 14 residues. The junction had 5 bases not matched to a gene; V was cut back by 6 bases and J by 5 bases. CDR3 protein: CASRWDRGATEAFF. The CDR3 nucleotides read TGTGCCAGCAGGTGGGACAGGGGGGCGACTGAAGCTTTCTTT.

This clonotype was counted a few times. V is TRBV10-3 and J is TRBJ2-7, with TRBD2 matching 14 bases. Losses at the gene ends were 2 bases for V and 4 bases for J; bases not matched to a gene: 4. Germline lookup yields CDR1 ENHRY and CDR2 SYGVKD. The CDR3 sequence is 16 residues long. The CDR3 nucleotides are TGTGCCATCAGTGAGGAGGGACTAGCGGGAGTGTACGAGCAGTACTTC. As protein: CAISEEGLAGVYEQYF.

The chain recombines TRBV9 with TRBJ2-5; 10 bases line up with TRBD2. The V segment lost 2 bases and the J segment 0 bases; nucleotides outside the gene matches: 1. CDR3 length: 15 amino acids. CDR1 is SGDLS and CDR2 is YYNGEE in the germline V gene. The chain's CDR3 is CASSVGTSDQETQYF. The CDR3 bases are TGTGCCAGCAGCGTCGGGACTAGCGACCAAGAGACCCAGTACTTC.

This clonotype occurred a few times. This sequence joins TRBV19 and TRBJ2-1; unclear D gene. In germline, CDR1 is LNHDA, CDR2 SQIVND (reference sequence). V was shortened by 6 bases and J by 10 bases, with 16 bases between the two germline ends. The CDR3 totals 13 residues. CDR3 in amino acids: CASSEHLGIEQFF. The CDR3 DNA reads TGTGCCAGTAGCGAACACCTAGGTATCGAGCAGTTCTTC.

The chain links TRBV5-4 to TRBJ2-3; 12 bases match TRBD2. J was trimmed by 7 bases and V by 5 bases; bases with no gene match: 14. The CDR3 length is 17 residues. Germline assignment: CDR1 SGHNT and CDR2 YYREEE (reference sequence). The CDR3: CASRPGLAGTSQYTQYF. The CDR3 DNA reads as TGTGCCAGCAGACCTGGACTAGCGGGGACCTCACAATATACGCAGTATTTT. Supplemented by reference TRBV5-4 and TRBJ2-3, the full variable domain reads ETGVTQSPTHLIKTRGQQVTLRCSSQSGHNTVSWYQQALGQGPQFIFQYYREEENGRGNFPPRFSGLQFPNYSSELNVNALELDDSALYLCASRPGLAGTSQYTQYFGPGTRLTVL.